This T cell receptor (beta chain) comes out of a study of cytomegalovirus exposure and HLA in healthy donors. This CDR3 comprises 14 residues. The J segment lost 4 bases and the V segment lost 4 bases, leaving 3 bases of the junction unmatched. The V gene's germline CDR1 is LGHNA and CDR2 YSLEER. Concerning this clone itself: The sample has other DNA sequences that encode this CDR3 too.

Primers for the PCR totalled 60 Vbeta and 13 Jbeta. Here immunoSEQ multiplex PCR was the method, and the copy in TCRdb shows in-frame clones only, minus some. This sample has over 200,000 clones; just under 85% occur once, and the top ten carry around 0.57%. What was sequenced was PBMCs. This rearrangement joins TRBV4-3 to TRBJ2-7, with 11 bases identical to TRBD1. The TCR originated in a woman aged 40 to 50 in good health and CMV-seronegative. As DNA, the CDR3 is TGCGCCAGCAGCCCAGGACAGGGGGCTTACGAGCAGTACTTC. Protein product: CASSPGQGAYEQYF.